The 14 T cell receptor beta chains reported below all come from one sample, sequenced in a study of regulatory T cells in long-lasting Graves disease. Time point of the sample: newly diagnosed GD, antithyroid drugs for less than 3 months. The TCR library used RNA extracted from PBMCs. Arm-PCR of CDR3 regions and iRepertoire HTBI primers were the basis on which TCR beta libraries were built. TCRdb re-analysed the multiplex PCR reads in MiXCR, keeping a single row per CDR3 protein. Among about 380,000 distinct CDR3 sequences, less than 20% were seen once, and the ten largest hold 22%. Sequencing was performed on peripheral blood mononuclear cells (PBMCs), taken at new diagnosis, from a patient treated with antithyroid drugs. These receptor sequences come from a female donor with Graves disease.

This clonotype appeared a few times. V usage is TRBV20-1 and J usage is TRBJ2-5; 8 nucleotides agree with TRBD2. The V gene's germline CDR1 is DFQATT and CDR2 SNEGSKA (reference sequence). CDR3 length equals 14 residues. V shed 1 base and J 2 bases; nucleotides not matched to a gene: 3. This chain's CDR3 is CSARVSGSQETQYF. The CDR3 DNA reads TGCAGTGCTAGAGTGAGCGGGAGTCAAGAGACCCAGTACTTC.

This clonotype was seen repeatedly, ten times or more. The chain links TRBV20-1 to TRBJ2-5; D is ambiguous. The CDR3 contains 13 residues. The V end lost 5 bases, the J end lost 2 bases, and 12 bases lay between the germline ends. From germline, CDR1 is DFQATT and CDR2 SNEGSKA (reference sequence). In DNA form, the CDR3 reads TGCAGTGCTCCAGATAGGGATCAAGAGACCCAGTACTTC. Its translation is CSAPDRDQETQYF.

This clonotype came up many times. The chain links TRBV4-1 to TRBJ1-5; D is undetermined. The CDR3 covers 13 residues. Germline V gene sequence: CDR1 MGHRA, CDR2 YSYEKL. Trimming left V 10 bases short and J 2 bases short, with 12 bases between. DNA of the CDR3: TGCGCCACCTCGAAGCGTGGCAATCAGCCCCAGCATTTT. Translation: CATSKRGNQPQHF.

The chain combines TRBV24-1 with TRBJ2-2; 13 nucleotides match TRBD2. The CDR3 loop spans 16 amino acids. Germline lookup yields CDR1 KGHDR and CDR2 SFDVKD. V shed 4 bases, J shed 8 bases, and the junction held 6 bases outside the gene matches. Written as DNA, the CDR3 is TGTGCCACCAGTGAGGGACTAGCGGGATATTTGGGGGAGCTGTTTTTT. This encodes CATSEGLAGYLGELFF.

At least ten counts were recorded for this clonotype. The chain recombines TRBV9 with TRBJ2-2; D is ambiguous. With 0 bases removed from V and 1 base from J, the gap between germline ends came to 10 bases. This CDR3 has 16 residues. Germline CDR1 reads SGDLS; CDR2 reads YYNGEE. For the CDR3, the DNA is TGTGCCAGCAGCGTAGTCGGCGGAGAGAACACCGGGGAGCTGTTTTTT. Translated: CASSVVGGENTGELFF.

The J gene is TRBJ2-1, the V gene TRBV5-4, with 8 bases that match TRBD2. CDR1 and CDR2 from the germline V gene are SGHNT and YYREEE (reference sequence). The CDR3 is made up of 16 amino acids. After removal of 3 bases from V and 5 bases from J, the junction contained 10 bases not matched to a gene. The CDR3 DNA reads as TGTGCCAGCAGCTCATTCACTAGCGGAGGGGACAATGAGCAGTTCTTC. Translating it yields CASSSFTSGGDNEQFF.

This clonotype was recorded many times. The chain has TRBV4-1 and TRBJ2-2; unclear D gene. V was pared by 2 bases and J by 8 bases, with 3 bases between. Germline loops: CDR1 MGHRA, CDR2 YSYEKL. The CDR3 sequence is 11 residues long. The CDR3 bases are TGCGCCAGCAGCCAACTTGGGGAGCTGTTTTTT. It yields the protein CASSQLGELFF.

This clonotype was counted many times. V is TRBV29-1 and J is TRBJ1-1; the D gene is possibly TRBD1 (5 bases). The CDR3 spans 15 residues. The germline V gene has CDR1 SQVTM and CDR2 ANQGSEA. V lost 0 bases and J lost 5, with 16 bases in between. In DNA, the CDR3 is TGCAGCGTTGAAGATCGGTTAGACAGTGGGACTGAAGCTTTCTTT. This gives the protein CSVEDRLDSGTEAFF.

This clonotype was counted ten times or more. The genes are TRBV24-1 and TRBJ2-1, with TRBD1 as a possible D gene (5 bases). V was shortened by 4 bases and J by 0 bases, with 15 bases between the two germline ends. The CDR3 totals 17 residues. Germline V gene data show CDR1 as KGHDR and CDR2 as SFDVKD. Here the CDR3 reads CATSDREQVSSYNEQFF. DNA for the CDR3: TGTGCCACCAGTGACCGAGAACAGGTTAGCTCCTACAATGAGCAGTTCTTC.

The table lists this clonotype with many counts. CDR3 amino acids: CASTRGTPNNEQFF. The CDR3 region has the DNA TGTGCTAGTACCCGCGGGACACCCAACAATGAGCAGTTCTTC. The genes are TRBV12-5 and TRBJ2-1; perhaps D is TRBD1 or TRBD2 (6 bases each). CDR1 and CDR2 from the germline V gene are LGHNT and FRNRAP. The V gene lost 8 bases and the J gene lost 5 bases, with 16 bases spanning the gap. This CDR3 is 14 amino acids long.

The DNA of the CDR3 is TGTGCCAGCAGTGTCGGGACTAGCAATGAGCAGTTCTTC. Amino acid sequence: CASSVGTSNEQFF. The V call is TRBV12-3 or TRBV12-4, the J call TRBJ2-1, with 8 bases matching TRBD2. V was clipped by 5 bases and J by 6 bases; unmatched bases: 3. CDR3 size: 13 residues.

This chain's CDR3 is CSATELAGLNEQFF. The CDR3 bases are TGCAGTGCTACCGAACTAGCGGGCCTCAATGAGCAGTTCTTC. The chain uses TRBV20-1 and TRBJ2-1; 9 nucleotides line up with TRBD2. Germline assignment: CDR1 DFQATT and CDR2 SNEGSKA (reference sequence). CDR3 length: 14 residues. V dropped 4 bases and J dropped 6; count of bases not matched to a gene: 7.

Of note for this clonotype: A much bigger clone sits one base away, suggesting this may be a read error. V is TRBV7-6 and J is TRBJ2-3; no firm D call. Germline CDR1 SGHVS, CDR2 FNYEAQ. With 5 bases removed from V and 1 base from J, the gap between germline ends came to 10 bases. This CDR3 has 14 amino acids. CDR3 in amino acids: CASSLRPGTDTQYF. The CDR3 DNA is TGTGCCAGCAGCCTCCGACCTGGCACAGATACGCAGTATTTT.

This clonotype was seen repeatedly, ten times or more. The V gene is TRBV20-1, the J gene TRBJ2-7, with D hard to call. V lost 3 bases to trimming and J lost 7 bases, with 13 bases between them. Germline CDR1 DFQATT, CDR2 SNEGSKA (reference sequence). The CDR3 consists of 12 residues. The CDR3, as DNA: TGCAGTGCTAGTCCTAGTTCGCGGGAGCAGTACTTC. Protein sequence: CSASPSSREQYF.